Following are 29 T cell receptor beta chains from one sample sequenced in a study of technical replicates of blood from several donors. Sequencing used immunoSEQ multiplex PCR; TCRdb keeps in-frame clones, though not all of them. The profile shows roughly 62,000 clones, just under 90% of them singletons. Sequenced: PBMCs. These receptors all stem from a human donor in good health. Some clones in this sample may be carry-over from other donors' samples.

The rearrangement links TRBV5-1 to TRBJ1-5; D ambiguous. The CDR3 contains 13 residues. Germline V CDR1 and CDR2: SGHRS, YFSETQ. V was cut by 0 bases and J by 3 bases, with 4 bases left in between. The CDR3 sequence is CASSLASNQPQHF. The CDR3 DNA sequence: TGCGCCAGCAGCTTGGCCTCCAATCAGCCCCAGCATTTT.

This chain uses TRBV6-5 with TRBJ2-5, with D possibly being TRBD2 (6 bases). The CDR3 extends over 14 amino acids. Looked up from germline, CDR1 is MNHEY and CDR2 is SVGAGI. The V gene lost 0 bases and the J gene lost 2 bases, with 7 bases spanning the gap. The CDR3 DNA sequence: TGTGCCAGCAGTTACTCGGAGGGGCAAGAGACCCAGTACTTC. This codes for CASSYSEGQETQYF.

The chain employs TRBV11-3 and TRBJ1-1; 7 bases agree with TRBD1. V was pared by 5 bases and J by 4 bases, with 4 bases of the junction left unmatched. There are 13 residues in the CDR3. Germline V gene sequence: CDR1 SGHNT, CDR2 YENEEA. CDR3 residues: CASSVAGGTEAFF. The CDR3 DNA reads as TGTGCCAGCAGCGTAGCAGGGGGCACTGAAGCTTTCTTT.

The V and J genes are TRBV6-5 and TRBJ2-5; 8 bases match TRBD2. Germline V gene data show CDR1 as MNHEY and CDR2 as SVGAGI. This CDR3 has 13 amino acids. The J segment lost 3 bases and the V segment lost 6 bases, leaving 3 bases of the junction unmatched. CDR3 in DNA: TGTGCCAGCAGAAGTAGCGGGAAAGAGACCCAGTACTTC. Residues: CASRSSGKETQYF.

The chain combines TRBV7-6 with TRBJ1-5; possibly TRBD1 for D (6 bases). The germline V gene has CDR1 SGHVS and CDR2 FNYEAQ. Trimming cost V 11 bases and J 3 bases, with 17 bases left between them. The CDR3 totals 14 residues. The CDR3 spells CAPSRQGLNQPQHF. Here the CDR3 DNA reads TGTGCCCCTTCGCGGCAGGGGCTCAATCAGCCCCAGCATTTT.

The rearrangement uses TRBV30 and TRBJ1-6; TRBD1 agrees at 7 bases. Trimming took 1 base from V and 7 from J; bases not matched to a gene: 1. Germline CDR1 is GTSNPN and CDR2 is SVGIG (reference sequence). This CDR3 is built from 13 residues. Here the CDR3 DNA reads TGTGCCTGGAGTGGACAGGGAAATTCACCCCTCCACTTT. Its translation: CAWSGQGNSPLHF.

The rearrangement links TRBV5-1 to TRBJ2-1; perhaps TRBD2 as D (6 bases). The V gene's germline CDR1 is SGHRS and CDR2 YFSETQ. The V end lost 0 bases, the J end lost 6 bases, and 16 bases lay between the germline ends. This CDR3 has 16 amino acids. The CDR3 spells CASSLDGTPFTNEQFF. DNA of the CDR3: TGCGCCAGCAGCTTGGATGGGACTCCATTCACCAATGAGCAGTTCTTC.

J is TRBJ1-3 and V is TRBV6-1; D uncertain. V was pared by 3 bases and J by 2 bases, with 5 bases between. This CDR3 has 13 residues. Germline CDR1 MNHNS, CDR2 SASEGT. CDR3 nucleotides: TGTGCCAGCAGTGAGGAGACTGGAAACACCATATATTTT. Its translation is CASSEETGNTIYF.

This chain links TRBV7-9 with TRBJ1-1; no reliable D call. There are 14 residues in the CDR3. Per the germline V gene, CDR1 is SEHNR and CDR2 is FQNEAQ (reference sequence). Trimming left V 5 bases short and J 2 bases short, with 12 bases between. CDR3 region: CASSGVGDNTEAFF. The CDR3 bases are TGTGCCAGCAGCGGCGTCGGGGATAACACTGAAGCTTTCTTT.

This chain links TRBV7-2 with TRBJ1-1; D not certain. CDR3 size: 14 residues. The germline CDR1 and CDR2 sequences are SGHTA and FQGNSA. V dropped 5 bases and J dropped 10 bases, with 20 bases sitting between them. CDR3 nucleotide sequence: TGTGCCAGCAGCGATTTCGCCCCACAAGTACGAGCTTTCTTT. As protein: CASSDFAPQVRAFF.

J is TRBJ1-2 and V is TRBV6-5, with 7 nucleotides matching TRBD1. The CDR3 is made up of 14 amino acids. Per germline, CDR1 MNHEY and CDR2 SVGAGI. Trimming took 8 bases from V and 4 from J; bases not matched to a gene: 10. The CDR3: CASPQGGQVYGYTF. CDR3 bases: TGTGCCAGCCCCCAGGGGGGACAAGTCTATGGCTACACCTTC.

The chain employs TRBV11-2 and TRBJ2-1, with D possibly TRBD1 on 5 matching bases. Germline V lookup: CDR1 SGHAT, CDR2 FQNNGV. The CDR3 runs 14 residues. Trimming took 5 bases from V and 8 from J, leaving 16 bases between them. CDR3: CASSRTSWGDEQFF. The CDR3 DNA is TGTGCCAGCAGCCGCACGAGCTGGGGCGATGAGCAGTTCTTC.

The rearrangement uses TRBV7-9 and TRBJ2-6; TRBD1 agrees at 10 bases. Germline assignment: CDR1 SEHNR and CDR2 FQNEAQ (reference sequence). J lost 0 bases, V lost 2 bases, and 7 bases had no gene match. This CDR3 spans 19 amino acids. The chain's CDR3 is CASSLPPRTGGSGANVLTF. The CDR3 DNA sequence: TGTGCCAGCAGCTTACCGCCGCGGACAGGGGGCTCTGGGGCCAACGTCCTGACTTTC.

This sequence joins TRBV7-3 and TRBJ2-1; D is uncertain. Germline assignment: CDR1 SGHTA and CDR2 FQGTGA. The V and J ends lost 2 bases and 3 bases respectively, with 8 bases between them. CDR3 length: 14 residues. DNA of the CDR3: TGTGCCAGCAGCTTACGGTCAAACTACAATGAGCAGTTCTTC. This codes for CASSLRSNYNEQFF.

The chain is built from TRBV5-4 and TRBJ2-1, with D uncertain. The CDR3 covers 14 residues. Per the germline V gene, CDR1 is SGHNT and CDR2 is YYREEE (reference sequence). Trimming left V 2 bases short and J 0 bases short, with 6 bases between. CDR3 DNA sequence: TGTGCCAGCAGCTTATCGGGCTCCTACAATGAGCAGTTCTTC. The encoded protein is CASSLSGSYNEQFF.

The chain has TRBV20-1 and TRBJ1-4; D not certain. V lost 6 bases and J lost 8, with 7 bases in between. The CDR3 has 10 amino acids. CDR1 and CDR2 (germline): DFQATT, SNEGSKA (reference sequence). The CDR3 sequence is CSAAKEKLFF. The CDR3 DNA reads TGCAGTGCGGCCAAGGAAAAACTGTTTTTT.

This sequence joins TRBV5-1 and TRBJ1-5, with unresolved D. This CDR3 contains 14 residues. From germline, CDR1 is SGHRS and CDR2 YFSETQ. The V end was cut by 0 bases, the J end by 0 bases, with 4 bases between. Written as DNA, the CDR3 is TGCGCCAGCAGCTTGGACAGTAGCAATCAGCCCCAGCATTTT. Translation: CASSLDSSNQPQHF.

The J gene is TRBJ2-2, the V gene TRBV4-2; 10 nucleotides agree with TRBD1. The trim removed 3 bases at V and 0 bases at J, leaving 10 bases unmatched. The V gene's germline CDR1 is LGHNA and CDR2 YNFKEQ. This CDR3 has 19 residues. CDR3 in amino acids: CASSQPGQGIPANTGELFF. The CDR3 DNA is TGTGCCAGCAGCCAGCCGGGACAGGGGATTCCTGCGAACACCGGGGAGCTGTTTTTT.

The gene calls are TRBV5-1 and TRBJ2-3; possible D gene TRBD2, 6 bases. The CDR3 extends over 13 amino acids. Trimming removed 5 bases at V and 2 bases at J, with 9 bases between. Per germline, CDR1 SGHRS and CDR2 YFSETQ. DNA for the CDR3: TGCGCCAGCAGGAGGGACTCCACAGATACGCAGTATTTT. Amino acid sequence: CASRRDSTDTQYF.

This clone was seen once. V gene TRBV4-3 combines with J gene TRBJ2-5; TRBD2 aligns across 7 bases. The CDR3 loop spans 16 amino acids. The J segment lost 0 bases and the V segment lost 0 bases, leaving 4 bases of the junction unmatched. Per the germline V gene, CDR1 is LGHNA and CDR2 is YSLEER. DNA for the CDR3: TGCGCCAGCAGCCAAGATCCGGCGGGGGACCAAGAGACCCAGTACTTC. It is translated as CASSQDPAGDQETQYF.

The J gene is TRBJ1-5, the V gene TRBV5-5; D gene unclear. Germline V gene data show CDR1 as SGHKS and CDR2 as YYEKEE (reference sequence). The V and J ends lost 4 bases and 2 bases respectively, with 10 bases between them. The CDR3 is 14 residues long. In DNA, the CDR3 is TGTGCCAGCAGCCCGGGAGGAGGCAATCAGCCCCAGCATTTT. Translating gives CASSPGGGNQPQHF.

J is TRBJ2-1 and V is TRBV30, with TRBD1 as a possible D gene (5 bases). CDR1 GTSNPN and CDR2 SVGIG come from the germline V gene (reference sequence). Trimming left V 0 bases short and J 9 bases short, with 9 bases between. The CDR3 is made up of 12 amino acids. CDR3 sequence (DNA): TGTGCCTGGAGTGTACAGGCAGGTGAGCAGTTCTTC. It is translated as CAWSVQAGEQFF.

The chain links TRBV19 to TRBJ1-3; D remains unclear. The germline V gene has CDR1 LNHDA and CDR2 SQIVND (reference sequence). V was trimmed by 5 bases and J by 3 bases, leaving 11 bases between them. The CDR3 runs to 14 residues. CDR3 sequence reads: CASSDGNSGNTIYF. DNA of the CDR3: TGTGCCAGTAGTGACGGGAATAGTGGAAACACCATATATTTT.

V and J are TRBV5-1 and TRBJ2-7; TRBD1 matches 12 bases. V shed 4 bases and J 2 bases; nucleotides not matched to a gene: 4. Germline loops: CDR1 SGHRS, CDR2 YFSETQ. This CDR3 has 15 residues. The CDR3 coding sequence is TGCGCCAGCAGCGATGGGACAGGGGGCACCTACGAGCAGTACTTC. Amino acids: CASSDGTGGTYEQYF.

For this clone: The same CDR3 can be traced to other DNA sequences in this sample. The rearrangement links TRBV6-5 to TRBJ2-7, with 11 bases matching TRBD2. CDR3 size: 15 residues. Unmatched junction bases numbered 2, after V lost 0 bases and J lost 4 bases. Germline V CDR1 and CDR2: MNHEY, SVGAGI. CDR3 residues: CASSYSSGGAYEQYF. In nucleotides, the CDR3 is TGTGCCAGCAGTTACTCTAGCGGGGGGGCGTACGAGCAGTACTTC.

V gene TRBV12-5 combines with J gene TRBJ1-2; D is possibly TRBD1 (6 bases). The CDR3 contains 14 residues. Germline lookup yields CDR1 LGHNT and CDR2 FRNRAP. The V end lost 2 bases, the J end lost 5 bases, and 12 bases lay between the germline ends. The CDR3 nucleotides are TGTGCTAGTGGTTTGACGATAGGGGGTTATGGCTACACCTTC. Amino acids: CASGLTIGGYGYTF.

The chain links TRBV29-1 to TRBJ1-1; a weak D match, TRBD1 (6 bases). V was shortened by 5 bases and J by 0 bases, with 13 bases between the two germline ends. CDR1 and CDR2 from the germline V gene are SQVTM and ANQGSEA. The CDR3 covers 14 residues. This CDR3 reads CSVPPDSMNTEAFF. In nucleotides, the CDR3 is TGCAGCGTTCCGCCGGACAGCATGAACACTGAAGCTTTCTTT.

The sample holds one count of this clone. The rearrangement links TRBV9 to TRBJ2-7; 8 bases match TRBD2. The germline gives CDR1 SGDLS, CDR2 YYNGEE. The CDR3 is 14 amino acids. V lost 0 bases, J lost 6 bases, and 5 bases stayed unmatched. The CDR3 DNA is TGTGCCAGCAGCGTAGACGGGGGGGCGAGCGAGCAGTACTTC. Amino acids: CASSVDGGASEQYF.

This chain joins TRBV5-1 and TRBJ2-2; 12 bases map to TRBD2. In germline, CDR1 is SGHRS, CDR2 YFSETQ. The CDR3 is made up of 16 amino acids. The J segment lost 4 bases and the V segment lost 2 bases, leaving 3 bases of the junction unmatched. CDR3 nucleotide sequence: TGCGCCAGCAGCTTCCTAGCGGGAGGGGGCACCGGGGAGCTGTTTTTT. Translated: CASSFLAGGGTGELFF.